This T cell receptor beta chain was sequenced for a study of beta chain features in type 1 diabetes. Study-wide results and caveats: Reduced insertions and increased deletions marked VDJ junctions in type 1 diabetes patients. Across patients, naive, central memory and Treg TCRB repertoires exhibited apparently greater similarity than was observed across healthy donors.

As to this clone: The antigen remains undetermined.

The authors sorted CD4+ naive, central memory, regulatory and stem cell-like memory cells via CD45RO/CCR7/CD25/CD127/CD95/CD27. Germline V gene data show CDR1 as GTSNPN and CDR2 as SVGIG (reference sequence). The V gene lost 4 bases and the J gene lost 6 bases, with 13 bases spanning the gap. CDR3 length: 13 amino acids. Isolated RNA was reverse transcribed in full, so expressed TCRB transcripts were sequenced. Naive, central memory and regulatory T cell samples yielded around 3.5 million reads on average. The repertoire was sequenced with immunoSEQ multiplex PCR; TCRdb's copy has only in-frame clones and lacks some. Here the sample spans 360,000 or so clones, around a fifth being singletons.

The chain uses TRBV30 and TRBJ2-1; D not resolved. This clonotype was obtained from a woman aged 18-29 years in good health. Sequenced sample: naive CD4+ T cells from blood. The chain's CDR3 is CAWTLPGLNEQFF. Written as DNA, the CDR3 is TGTGCCTGGACCCTACCGGGTCTCAATGAGCAGTTCTTC. Looking up the rest from reference TRBV30 and TRBJ2-1 gives the full variable domain: SQTIHQWPATLVQPVGSPLSLECTVEGTSNPNLYWYRQAAGRGLQLLFYSVGIGQISSEVPQNLSASRPQDRQFILSSKKLLLSDSGFYLCAWTLPGLNEQFFGPGTRLTVL.